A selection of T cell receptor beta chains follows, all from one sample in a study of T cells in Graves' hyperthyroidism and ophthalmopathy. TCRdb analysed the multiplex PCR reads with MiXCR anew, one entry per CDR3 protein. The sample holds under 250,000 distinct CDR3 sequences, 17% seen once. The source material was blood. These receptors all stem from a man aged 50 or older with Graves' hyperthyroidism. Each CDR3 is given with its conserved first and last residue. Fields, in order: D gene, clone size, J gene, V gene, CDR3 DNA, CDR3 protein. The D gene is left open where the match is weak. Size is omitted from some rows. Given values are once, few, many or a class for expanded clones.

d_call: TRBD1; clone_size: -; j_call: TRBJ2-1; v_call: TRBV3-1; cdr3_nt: TGTGCCAGCAGCCGGCTGACAGGGGTCCCTTCGGATGAGCAGTTCTTC; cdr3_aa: CASSRLTGVPSDEQFF
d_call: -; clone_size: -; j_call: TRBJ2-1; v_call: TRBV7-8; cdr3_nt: TGTGCCAGCAGCGGGAACTTCGATGAGCAGTTCTTC; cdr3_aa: CASSGNFDEQFF
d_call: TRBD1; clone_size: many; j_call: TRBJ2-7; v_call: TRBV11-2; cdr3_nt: TGTGCCAGCAGCCTGACAGGGTTGTACGAGCAGTACTTC; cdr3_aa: CASSLTGLYEQYF
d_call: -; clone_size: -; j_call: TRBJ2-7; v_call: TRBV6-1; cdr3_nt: TGTGCCAGCAGCAAATTCCCTAGCGACTCCTACGAGCAGTACTTC; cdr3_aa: CASSKFPSDSYEQYF
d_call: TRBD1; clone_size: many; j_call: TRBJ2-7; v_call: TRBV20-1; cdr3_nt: TGCAGTGCCACGGGGGCGGACAGGGCTCCCTACGAGCAGTACTTC; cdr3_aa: CSATGADRAPYEQYF
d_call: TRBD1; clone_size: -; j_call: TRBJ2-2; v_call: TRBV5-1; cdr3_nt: TGCGCCAGCAGCTTGTACGAGACAGGGTTCACCGGGGAGCTGTTTTTT; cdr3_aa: CASSLYETGFTGELFF
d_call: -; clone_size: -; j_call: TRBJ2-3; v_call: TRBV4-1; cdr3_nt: TGCGCCAGCAGCCGGGGGCCGGAGGCCCCAGATACGCAGTATTTT; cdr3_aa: CASSRGPEAPDTQYF
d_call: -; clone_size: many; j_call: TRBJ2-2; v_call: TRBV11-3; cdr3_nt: TGTGCCAGCAGCCCCACGGACAGACCGAACACCGGGGAGCTGTTTTTT; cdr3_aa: CASSPTDRPNTGELFF
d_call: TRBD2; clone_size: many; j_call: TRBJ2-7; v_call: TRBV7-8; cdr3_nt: TGTGCCAGCAGCCTTGCAGCGGGGGACTCCTACGAGCAGTACTTC; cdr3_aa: CASSLAAGDSYEQYF
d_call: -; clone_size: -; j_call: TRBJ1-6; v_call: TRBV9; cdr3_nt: TGTGCCAGCAGCTCCGCCCTAACCACAGGGATGCATTCACCCCTCCACTTT; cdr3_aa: CASSSALTTGMHSPLHF
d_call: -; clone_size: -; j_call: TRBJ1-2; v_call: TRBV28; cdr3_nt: TGTGCCAGCAGTTTCCCGGACAGCTATGGCTACACCTTC; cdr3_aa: CASSFPDSYGYTF
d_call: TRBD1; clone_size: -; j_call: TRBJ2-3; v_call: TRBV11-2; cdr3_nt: TGTGCCAGCAGCTTAGTGGCAGGGGGCAACACAGATACGCAGTATTTT; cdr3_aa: CASSLVAGGNTDTQYF
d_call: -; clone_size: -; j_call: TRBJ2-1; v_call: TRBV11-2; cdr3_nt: TGTGCCAGCAGCTTCGGATACAGAAACAATGAGCAGTTCTTC; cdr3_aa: CASSFGYRNNEQFF
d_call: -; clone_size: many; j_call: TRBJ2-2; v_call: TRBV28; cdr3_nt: TGTGCCAGCAGTTTACTGGAGGCGAACACCGGGGAGCTGTTTTTT; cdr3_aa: CASSLLEANTGELFF
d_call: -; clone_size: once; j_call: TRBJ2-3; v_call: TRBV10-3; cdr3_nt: TGTGCCATCAGTGAGAAGGCGACCGAGGGGGATACGCAGTATTTT; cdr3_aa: CAISEKATEGDTQYF
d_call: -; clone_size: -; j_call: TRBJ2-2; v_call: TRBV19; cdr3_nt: TGTGCCAGCCTAGATATGAACACCGGGGAGCCGTTTTTT; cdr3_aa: CASLDMNTGEPFF
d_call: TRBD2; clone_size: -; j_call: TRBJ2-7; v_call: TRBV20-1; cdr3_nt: TGCAGTGCTGAGCCGGGACTAGCGGGCAAGTACGAGCAGTACTTC; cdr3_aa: CSAEPGLAGKYEQYF
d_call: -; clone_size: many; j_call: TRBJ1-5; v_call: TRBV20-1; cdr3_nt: TGCAGTGCAACGGGCTCGCTTGATCAGCCCCAGCATTTT; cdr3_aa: CSATGSLDQPQHF
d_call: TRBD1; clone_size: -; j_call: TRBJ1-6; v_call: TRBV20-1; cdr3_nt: TGCAGTGCTAGAACGACAGGGGGCCCTAGCTATTCACCCCTCCACTTT; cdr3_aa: CSARTTGGPSYSPLHF
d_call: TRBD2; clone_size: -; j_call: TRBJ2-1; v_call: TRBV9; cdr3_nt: TGTGCCAGCAGCTCTGGACTAGCGGGGCCCTACAATGAGCAGTTCTTC; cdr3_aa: CASSSGLAGPYNEQFF
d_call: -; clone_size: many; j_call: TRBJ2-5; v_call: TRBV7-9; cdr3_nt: TGTGCCAGCAGCTTAGCGGGAGGAATGAGTGAAGAGACCCAGTACTTC; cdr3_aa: CASSLAGGMSEETQYF
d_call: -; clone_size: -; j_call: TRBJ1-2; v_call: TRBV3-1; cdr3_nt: TGTGCCAGCAGCCACTGGAGGGGGTCCAACTATGGCTACACCTTC; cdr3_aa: CASSHWRGSNYGYTF
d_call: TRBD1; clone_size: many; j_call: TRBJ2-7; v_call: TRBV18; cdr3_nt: TGTGCCAGCTCACCACCCGGGACAGCCTACGAGCAGTACTTC; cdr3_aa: CASSPPGTAYEQYF
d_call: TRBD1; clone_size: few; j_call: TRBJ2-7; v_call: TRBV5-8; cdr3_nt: TGTGCCAGCAGCGGAAGGACAGGATCCTCCTACGAGCAGTACTTC; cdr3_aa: CASSGRTGSSYEQYF
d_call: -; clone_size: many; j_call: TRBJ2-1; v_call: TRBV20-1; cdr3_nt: TGCAGTGTCCCACCGGGACTCGGGAACGATGAGCAGTTCTTC; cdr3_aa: CSVPPGLGNDEQFF
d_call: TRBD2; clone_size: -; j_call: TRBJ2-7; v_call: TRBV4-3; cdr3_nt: TGCGCCAGCAGCCCGAGAGCGGGAGAAGGAGGCGAGCAGTACTTC; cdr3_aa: CASSPRAGEGGEQYF
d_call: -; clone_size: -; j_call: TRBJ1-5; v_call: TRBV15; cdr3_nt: TGTGCCACCAGTCTGGGGATTGGGGATCAGCCCCAGCATTTT; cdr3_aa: CATSLGIGDQPQHF
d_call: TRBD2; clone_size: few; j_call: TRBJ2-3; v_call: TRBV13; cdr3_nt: TGTGCCAGACCACGGGGACTACTTAGCACAGATACGCAGTATTTT; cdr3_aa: CARPRGLLSTDTQYF
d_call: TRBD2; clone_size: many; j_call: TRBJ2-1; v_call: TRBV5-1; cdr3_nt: TGCGCCAGCAGCTTGGCTAGCGGGCCATACAATGAGCAGTTCTTC; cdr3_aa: CASSLASGPYNEQFF
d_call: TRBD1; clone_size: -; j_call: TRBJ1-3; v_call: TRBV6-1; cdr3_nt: TGTGCCAGCCGGGGACAGGGGGCAAACACCATATATTTT; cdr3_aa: CASRGQGANTIYF
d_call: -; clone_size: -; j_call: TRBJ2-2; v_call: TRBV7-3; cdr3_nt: TGTGCCAGCAGCCCCTGGTTGGAATCGGGGACCGGGGAGCTGTTTTTT; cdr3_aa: CASSPWLESGTGELFF
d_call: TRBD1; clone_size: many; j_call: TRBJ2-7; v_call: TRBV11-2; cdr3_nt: TGTGCCAGCAGGAGAACCGGGACAGGGTTCCACGAGCAGTACTTC; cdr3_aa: CASRRTGTGFHEQYF
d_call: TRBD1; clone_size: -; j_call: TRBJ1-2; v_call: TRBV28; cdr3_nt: TGTGCCAGCAGTGAGACAGGGATCTATGGCTACACCTTC; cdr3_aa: CASSETGIYGYTF
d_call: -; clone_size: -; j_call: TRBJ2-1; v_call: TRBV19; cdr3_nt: TGTGCCAGTAAAGGAAGGTCAGAGCAGTTCTTC; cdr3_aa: CASKGRSEQFF
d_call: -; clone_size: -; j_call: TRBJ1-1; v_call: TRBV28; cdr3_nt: TGTGCCAGCAGGGCTGCGGGGGGCGGAACTTTCTTT; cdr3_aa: CASRAAGGGTFF
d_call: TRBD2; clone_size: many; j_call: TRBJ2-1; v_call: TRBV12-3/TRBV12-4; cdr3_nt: TGTGCCAGCAGTCTCCTAGCGGCTTCCTACAATGAGCAGTTCTTC; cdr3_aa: CASSLLAASYNEQFF
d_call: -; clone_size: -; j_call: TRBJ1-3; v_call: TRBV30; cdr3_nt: TGTGCCTGGACTCTTCCAGGTGCTGGAAACACCATATATTTT; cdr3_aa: CAWTLPGAGNTIYF
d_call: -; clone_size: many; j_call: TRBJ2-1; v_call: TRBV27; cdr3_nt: TGTGCCAGCACCTTGGGACGGCCTCTGTACAATGAGCAGTTCTTC; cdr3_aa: CASTLGRPLYNEQFF
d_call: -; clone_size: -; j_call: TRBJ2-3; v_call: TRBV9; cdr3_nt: TGTGCCAGCAGTGTAGCCGTAACCACAGATACGCAGTATTTT; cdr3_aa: CASSVAVTTDTQYF
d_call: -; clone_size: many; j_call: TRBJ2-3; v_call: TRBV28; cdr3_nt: TGTGCCAGCAGTTCCCGGGCGGATAGCACAGATACGCAGTATTTT; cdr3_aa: CASSSRADSTDTQYF
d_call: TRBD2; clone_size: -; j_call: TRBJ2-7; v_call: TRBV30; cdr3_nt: TGTGCCTGGAGTCCTAAAATTAGCGGGAAACCGAGCTCCTACGAGCAGTACTTC; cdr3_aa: CAWSPKISGKPSSYEQYF
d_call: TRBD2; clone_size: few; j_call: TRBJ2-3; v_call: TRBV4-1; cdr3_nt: TGCGCCAGCAGCCAGGAGACTAGCGGGATCACAGATACGCAGTATTTT; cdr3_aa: CASSQETSGITDTQYF
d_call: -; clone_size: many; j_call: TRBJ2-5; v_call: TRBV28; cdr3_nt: TGTGCCAGCAGTTTATGGTGGGGGGAATCGGAGACCCAGTACTTC; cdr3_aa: CASSLWWGESETQYF
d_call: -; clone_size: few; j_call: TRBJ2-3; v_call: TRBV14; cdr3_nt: TGTGCCAGCAGCCAAGTCACCCGGGGTACGCAGTATTTT; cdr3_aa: CASSQVTRGTQYF
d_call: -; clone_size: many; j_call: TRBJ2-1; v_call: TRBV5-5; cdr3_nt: TGTGCCAGCAGCCGCCAGGATGAGCAGTTCTTC; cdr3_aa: CASSRQDEQFF
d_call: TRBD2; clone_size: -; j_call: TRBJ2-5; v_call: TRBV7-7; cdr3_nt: TGTGCTAGCAGCCCGGCGGGGAGGGGCCAGTACTTC; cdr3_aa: CASSPAGRGQYF
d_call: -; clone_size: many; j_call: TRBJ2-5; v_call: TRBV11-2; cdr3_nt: TGTGCCAGCAGCACAGCTACAGGGAAGGGGACCCAGTACTTC; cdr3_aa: CASSTATGKGTQYF
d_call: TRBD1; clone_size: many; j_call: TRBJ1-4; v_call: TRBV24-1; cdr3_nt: TGTGCCACCAGCCAGGGGGCGCGGGGTAATGAAAAACTGTTTTTT; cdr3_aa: CATSQGARGNEKLFF
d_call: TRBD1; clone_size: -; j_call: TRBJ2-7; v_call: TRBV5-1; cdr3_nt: TGCGCCAGCAGCCCCTATGGACAGGGAAACTACGAGCAGTACTTC; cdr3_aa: CASSPYGQGNYEQYF
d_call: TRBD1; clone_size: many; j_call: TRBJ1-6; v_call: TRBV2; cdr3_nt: TGTGCCAGCAGTGCCACAGGGGCGGATTCACCCCTCCACTTT; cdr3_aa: CASSATGADSPLHF
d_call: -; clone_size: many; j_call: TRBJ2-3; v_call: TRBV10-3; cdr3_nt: TGTGCCATCAGGGGGAGAACTAGCACAGATACGCAGTATTTT; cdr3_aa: CAIRGRTSTDTQYF
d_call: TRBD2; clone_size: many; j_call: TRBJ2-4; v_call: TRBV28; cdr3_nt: TGTGCCAGCAGTTTAGGGAGCGGGATCGGCAAAAACATTCAGTACTTC; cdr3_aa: CASSLGSGIGKNIQYF
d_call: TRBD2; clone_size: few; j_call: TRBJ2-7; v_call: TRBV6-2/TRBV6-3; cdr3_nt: TGTGCCAGCAGGCGGGAGGGTTCGGGCGAGCAGTACTTC; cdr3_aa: CASRREGSGEQYF
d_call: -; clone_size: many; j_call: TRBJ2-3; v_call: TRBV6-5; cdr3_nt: TGTGCCAGCAGTACTCGAGATACGCAGTATTTT; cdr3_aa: CASSTRDTQYF
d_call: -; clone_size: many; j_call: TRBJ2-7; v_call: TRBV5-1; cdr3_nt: TGCGCCAGCAATCAGGGGGGCGAGCAGTACTTC; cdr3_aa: CASNQGGEQYF
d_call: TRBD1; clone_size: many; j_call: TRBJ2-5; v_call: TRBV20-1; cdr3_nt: TGCAGTGCTATTCTCCGGACAGGAATAGAGACCCAGTACTTC; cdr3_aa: CSAILRTGIETQYF
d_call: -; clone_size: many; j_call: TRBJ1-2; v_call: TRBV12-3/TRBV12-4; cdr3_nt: TGTGCCAGCAGTTTTGGGGGTGGGGGCTATGGCTACACCTTC; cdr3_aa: CASSFGGGGYGYTF
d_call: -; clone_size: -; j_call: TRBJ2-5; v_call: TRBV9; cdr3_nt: TGTGCCAGCAGCGCGGGACCCCTTGGGACCCGGTACTTC; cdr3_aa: CASSAGPLGTRYF